A single sample gave rise to the 21 T cell receptor beta chains below, sequenced in a study of blood T cell repertoires in COVID-19. The protocol was immunoSEQ multiplex PCR, while the TCRdb copy is restricted to in-frame clones and leaves out a portion. This table holds roughly 200,000 clones, about nine tenths found once. Sequenced material: PBMCs or T cells enriched from blood (not recorded which). These receptor sequences come from a man younger than 40 in a cohort exposed to, infected with or recovered from COVID-19 (not recorded which).

This clone was detected once. The chain employs TRBV19 and TRBJ2-7; TRBD2 might be the D (6 bases). The CDR3 covers 15 residues. Trimming took off 1 base at V and 3 bases at J, with 13 bases between the two ends. CDR1 is LNHDA and CDR2 is SQIVND in the germline V gene (reference sequence). CDR3 nucleotides: TGTGCCAGTAGTATAGTGGGAGGTTTTAACTACGAGCAGTACTTC. Amino acid sequence: CASSIVGGFNYEQYF. The entire variable domain, with the rest obtained from reference TRBV19 and TRBJ2-7, is as follows: DGGITQSPKYLFRKEGQNVTLSCEQNLNHDAMYWYRQDPGQGLRLIYYSQIVNDFQKGDIAEGYSVSREKKESFPLTVTSAQKNPTAFYLCASSIVGGFNYEQYFGPGTRLTVT.

In this sample, this clone turned up a few times. The chain couples TRBV28 to TRBJ1-1; D is undetermined. Germline lookup yields CDR1 MDHEN and CDR2 SYDVKM. CDR3 size: 12 residues. The V and J ends lost 11 bases and 0 bases respectively, with 10 bases between them. The CDR3 nucleotides are TGTGCCTACCGGGGTATGAACACTGAAGCTTTCTTT. The encoded protein is CAYRGMNTEAFF.

This rearrangement joins TRBV7-8 to TRBJ2-2; tentative D call: TRBD1 (6 bases). Trimming pared 5 bases from V and 5 bases from J, leaving 15 bases between. Germline CDR1 and CDR2: SGHVS and FQNEAQ. CDR3 length: 15 amino acids. The CDR3 loop reads CASSARTELTGELFF. The CDR3 DNA is TGTGCCAGCAGCGCCCGGACAGAATTGACCGGGGAGCTGTTTTTT.

V usage is TRBV27 and J usage is TRBJ1-5; no reliable D call. CDR3 length: 16 residues. Trimming removed 4 bases from V and 6 bases from J, with 19 bases in between. The germline V gene has CDR1 MNHEY and CDR2 SMNVEV (reference sequence). CDR3 amino acids: CASSSDPGGNLQPQHF. Here the CDR3 DNA reads TGTGCCAGCAGTTCGGATCCGGGAGGGAACCTTCAGCCCCAGCATTTT.

The chain uses TRBV27 and TRBJ2-7; 7 bases map to TRBD1. This CDR3 contains 15 residues. V was clipped by 6 bases and J by 3 bases; unmatched bases: 11. CDR1 is MNHEY and CDR2 is SMNVEV in the germline V gene (reference sequence). DNA for the CDR3: TGTGCCAGCAGCGCTCTTCGGGGACAGAGCTACGAGCAGTACTTC. Its protein is CASSALRGQSYEQYF.

J is TRBJ2-5 and V is TRBV6-1; D not resolved. Germline V gene lookup returns CDR1 MNHNS and CDR2 SASEGT. V was cut by 2 bases and J by 5 bases, with 3 bases left in between. The CDR3 length is 11 residues. The DNA for the CDR3 is TGTGCCAGCAGTGAACCGGAGACCCAGTACTTC. Protein: CASSEPETQYF.

The sample holds one count of this clone. The rearrangement joins TRBV7-9 to TRBJ2-6; possible D gene TRBD2, 5 bases. With 5 bases removed from V and 0 bases from J, the gap between germline ends came to 14 bases. This CDR3 is 17 amino acids long. Looked up from germline, CDR1 is SEHNR and CDR2 is FQNEAQ (reference sequence). Here the CDR3 DNA reads TGTGCCAGCAGCACATATTCGGGGATCTCTGGGGCCAACGTCCTGACTTTC. Translating it yields CASSTYSGISGANVLTF.

V usage is TRBV4-1 and J usage is TRBJ1-2; 10 nucleotides match TRBD1. The CDR3 totals 17 residues. V gave up 1 base and J gave up 4 bases; unmatched junction bases: 9. Germline V gives CDR1 MGHRA, CDR2 YSYEKL. CDR3 DNA: TGCGCCAGCAGCCAAGTCCCGGACAGGGGGAACACCTATGGCTACACCTTC. As protein: CASSQVPDRGNTYGYTF.

This chain uses TRBV27 with TRBJ1-2, with D perhaps matching TRBD1 (6 bases). The CDR3 contains 14 residues. Germline-derived CDR1 and CDR2 are MNHEY and SMNVEV (reference sequence). The V end lost 3 bases, the J end lost 4 bases, and 12 bases lay between the germline ends. The CDR3 loop reads CASSFSTRGYGYTF. The CDR3 DNA reads TGTGCCAGCAGTTTTAGTACCAGGGGCTATGGCTACACCTTC.

This chain connects TRBV5-1 to TRBJ2-5, with D maybe TRBD2 (6 bases). The V and J ends lost 5 bases and 2 bases respectively, with 10 bases between them. This CDR3 has 13 amino acids. Per the germline V gene, CDR1 is SGHRS and CDR2 is YFSETQ. The CDR3 bases are TGCGCCAGCAGGGGGGGTATACAAGAGACCCAGTACTTC. It translates to CASRGGIQETQYF.

The chain joins TRBV28 to TRBJ1-5, with a possible D match to TRBD1 (5 bases). V lost 7 bases to trimming and J lost 3 bases, with 13 bases between them. Germline V gene lookup returns CDR1 MDHEN and CDR2 SYDVKM. The CDR3 is 14 amino acids. CDR3 bases: TGTGCCAGCATCATGGGAGGGGACAATCAGCCCCAGCATTTT. Its protein is CASIMGGDNQPQHF. The full variable domain, its missing parts supplied by reference TRBV28 and TRBJ1-5, is DVKVTQSSRYLVKRTGEKVFLECVQDMDHENMFWYRQDPGLGLRLIYFSYDVKMKEKGDIPEGYSVSREKKERFSLILESASTNQTSMYLCASIMGGDNQPQHFGDGTRLSIL.

The genes are TRBV27 and TRBJ1-1; 7 nucleotides align to TRBD1. CDR3 length: 15 amino acids. Germline V gene data show CDR1 as MNHEY and CDR2 as SMNVEV (reference sequence). Unmatched junction bases numbered 6, after V lost 5 bases and J lost 0 bases. CDR3 amino acids: CASSQKTGMNTEAFF. The DNA of the CDR3 is TGTGCCAGCAGTCAGAAGACAGGGATGAACACTGAAGCTTTCTTT.

The genes are TRBV7-6 and TRBJ1-3; 11 nucleotides agree with TRBD1. V lost 6 bases, J lost 0 bases, and 10 bases stayed unmatched. This CDR3 region has 18 residues. Germline CDR1 reads SGHVS; CDR2 reads FNYEAQ. This CDR3 reads CASSKGTGGRLSGNTIYF. The DNA for the CDR3 is TGTGCCAGCAGTAAGGGGACAGGGGGTCGCCTCTCTGGAAACACCATATATTTT.

The chain joins TRBV4-2 to TRBJ2-7; 7 positions agree with TRBD2. The V segment lost 0 bases and the J segment 0 bases; nucleotides outside the gene matches: 5. Germline assignment: CDR1 LGHNA and CDR2 YNFKEQ. This CDR3 comprises 16 residues. CDR3 coding DNA: TGTGCCAGCAGCCAAGATAGCCTAGCGGACTCCTACGAGCAGTACTTC. Translated, it gives CASSQDSLADSYEQYF.

The chain carries TRBV9 and TRBJ2-5; 9 bases align to TRBD2. CDR3 length equals 18 residues. Looked up from germline, CDR1 is SGDLS and CDR2 is YYNGEE. The V segment lost 2 bases and the J segment 1 base; nucleotides outside the gene matches: 12. CDR3 sequence (DNA): TGTGCCAGCAGCGTTAGCGGGGGAACGGGTGGGGGCCAAGAGACCCAGTACTTC. It encodes CASSVSGGTGGGQETQYF. The full variable domain, completed using reference TRBV9 and TRBJ2-5, is DSGVTQTPKHLITATGQRVTLRCSPRSGDLSVYWYQQSLDQGLQFLIQYYNGEERAKGNILERFSAQQFPDLHSELNLSSLELGDSALYFCASSVSGGTGGGQETQYFGPGTRLLVL.

This clone appeared once. J is TRBJ1-4 and V is TRBV7-2; 7 bases match TRBD1. CDR3 length: 14 residues. Losses at the gene ends were 5 bases for V and 8 bases for J; bases not matched to a gene: 8. CDR1 SGHTA and CDR2 FQGNSA come from the germline V gene. As DNA, the CDR3 is TGTACCAGCAGCCCCGGACAGGTTTGGGAAAAACTGTTTTTT. It codes for CTSSPGQVWEKLFF.

This chain uses TRBV28 with TRBJ2-1, with a tentative D call TRBD1 (5 bases). Germline V CDR1 and CDR2: MDHEN, SYDVKM. This CDR3 region has 17 residues. V was shortened by 1 base and J by 1 base, with 14 bases between the two germline ends. For the CDR3, the DNA is TGTGCCAGCAGTTTATACGAACTGACAGAGTCCTACAATGAGCAGTTCTTC. Translating it yields CASSLYELTESYNEQFF.

The rearrangement links TRBV28 to TRBJ2-2; D not certain. Per germline, CDR1 MDHEN and CDR2 SYDVKM. This CDR3 is built from 14 residues. V was trimmed by 1 base and J by 1 base, leaving 4 bases between them. This chain's CDR3 is CASSLSRNTGELFF. The CDR3 nucleotides are TGTGCCAGCAGTTTATCTCGGAACACCGGGGAGCTGTTTTTT.

In this sample, this clone turned up once. This chain links TRBV7-3 with TRBJ1-3, with D possibly matching TRBD1 (6 bases). Trimming left V 3 bases short and J 8 bases short, with 17 bases between. The germline V gene has CDR1 SGHTA and CDR2 FQGTGA. The CDR3 runs 15 residues. The CDR3 region has the DNA TGTGCCAGCAGCTTCACGGGACATGCACAGGACACCATATATTTT. It encodes CASSFTGHAQDTIYF. The whole variable domain, filled in from reference TRBV7-3 and TRBJ1-3, reads GAGVSQTPSNKVTEKGKYVELRCDPISGHTALYWYRQSLGQGPEFLIYFQGTGAADDSGLPNDRFFAVRPEGSVSTLKIQRTERGDSAVYLCASSFTGHAQDTIYFGEGSWLTVV.

The CDR3 spells CASKGTAQETQYF. As DNA, the CDR3 is TGTGCCAGCAAAGGGACAGCTCAAGAGACCCAGTACTTC. V usage is TRBV6-6 and J usage is TRBJ2-5; TRBD1 matches at 7 bases. The length of the CDR3 is 13 residues. The germline V gene encodes CDR1 MNHNY and CDR2 SVGAGI (reference sequence). Trimming cost V 7 bases and J 2 bases; bases outside gene matches: 4.

V usage is TRBV19 and J usage is TRBJ1-1, with D possibly TRBD1 on 5 matching bases. The CDR3 runs 15 residues. The ends were cut back, 1 base at V and 3 bases at J, with 12 bases in the middle. From germline, CDR1 is LNHDA and CDR2 SQIVND (reference sequence). The CDR3 loop reads CASSIGDSWYTEAFF. For the CDR3, the DNA is TGTGCCAGTAGTATAGGCGACAGCTGGTACACTGAAGCTTTCTTT.